This entry lists 6 T cell receptor beta chains sequenced from one sample in a study of Graves' ophthalmopathy and Graves' hyperthyroidism. RNA transcripts yielded amplified TCR beta CDR3 regions. First-round RT-PCR with HTBI primers preceded a second-round multiplex PCR. TCRdb redid the calling of the multiplex PCR reads with MiXCR, one entry per CDR3 protein. The sample has more than 550,000 distinct CDR3 sequences; more than 40% are singletons. Sequencing used peripheral blood. These receptors all come from an adult man with Graves' ophthalmopathy.

For this clonotype: Mismatch with germline at one junction end may stem from a read error. The chain employs TRBV10-2 and TRBJ2-5; D could derive from TRBD1 or TRBD2 (5 bases each). This CDR3 contains 13 residues. The germline CDR1 and CDR2 sequences are WSHSY and SAAADI. CDR3 nucleotide sequence: TGCGCCAGCACTGAATCGATTTTGGGGACGACCAACTTC. This translates into CASTESILGTTNF.

This clonotype was observed many times. This chain links TRBV20-1 with TRBJ2-7; possibly TRBD2 for D (5 bases). Germline CDR1 DFQATT, CDR2 SNEGSKA (reference sequence). This CDR3 is 14 amino acids long. The V end was cut by 2 bases, the J end by 3 bases, with 14 bases between. CDR3 loop: CSARSGKVIYEQYF. Written as DNA, the CDR3 is TGCAGTGCTAGATCGGGAAAAGTGATCTACGAGCAGTACTTC.

The table lists this clonotype with many counts. The J gene is TRBJ2-5, the V gene TRBV4-1; no clear D gene. The V gene's germline CDR1 is MGHRA and CDR2 YSYEKL. V was pared by 1 base and J by 5 bases, with 8 bases between. This CDR3 contains 13 residues. The CDR3: CASSQALAETQYF. In DNA, the CDR3 is TGCGCCAGCAGCCAAGCCCTCGCGGAGACCCAGTACTTC.

This clonotype was picked up many times. In nucleotides, the CDR3 is TGTGCCAGCAGCTTAGCGACCGGGACAGGGGTGGGTCAGCCCCAGCATTTT. This sequence encodes CASSLATGTGVGQPQHF. This rearrangement joins TRBV7-9 to TRBJ1-5, with TRBD1 matching over 10 bases. This CDR3 is 17 amino acids long. Per germline, CDR1 SEHNR and CDR2 FQNEAQ (reference sequence). Unmatched junction bases numbered 8, after V lost 0 bases and J lost 6 bases.

The chain uses TRBV7-6 and TRBJ1-5; D uncertain. CDR3 length equals 12 residues. CDR1 SGHVS and CDR2 FNYEAQ come from the germline V gene. Written as DNA, the CDR3 is TGTGCTATCCCCGTGGGCCTCCAGCCCCAGCATTTT. It yields the protein CAIPVGLQPQHF.

Of note for this clonotype: At one boundary the junction diverges from the germline segment, which might be a read error. This chain uses TRBV5-8 with TRBJ1-4; weak D call: TRBD1 (5 bases). CDR1 is SGHTS and CDR2 is YDEGEE in the germline V gene. This CDR3 region has 15 residues. The chain's CDR3 is CASSFPQAPHWIAPF. In nucleotides, the CDR3 is TGTGCCAGCAGCTTCCCACAGGCGCCCCACTGGATTGCCCCTTTT.